This T cell receptor beta chain originates from a study of identifying expanded T cells in peripheral blood. V was shortened by 0 bases and J by 6 bases, with 4 bases between the two germline ends. The CDR3 runs 12 residues. CDR1 is SGHDT and CDR2 is YYEEEE in the germline V gene. Study-wide findings and caveats: Approximately 2-week clone count variance significantly increased as total template count grew. Technical replicates showed around 1.2 changed clones; about two weeks 15 to 20; four weeks 19.

This clone was seen only a few times. Its antigen remains unidentified. Method: immunoSEQ multiplex PCR; TCRdb's copy keeps in-frame clones and lacks some. Of about 78,000 clones in the sample, 84% were seen once. Sequences were obtained from blood. The TCR comes from a person aged 18 to 75 in good health. The chain is built from TRBV5-6 and TRBJ2-4; D gene ambiguous. CDR3 coding DNA: TGTGCCAGCAGCTTGGCTCGAAACATTCAGTACTTC. It specifies CASSLARNIQYF.